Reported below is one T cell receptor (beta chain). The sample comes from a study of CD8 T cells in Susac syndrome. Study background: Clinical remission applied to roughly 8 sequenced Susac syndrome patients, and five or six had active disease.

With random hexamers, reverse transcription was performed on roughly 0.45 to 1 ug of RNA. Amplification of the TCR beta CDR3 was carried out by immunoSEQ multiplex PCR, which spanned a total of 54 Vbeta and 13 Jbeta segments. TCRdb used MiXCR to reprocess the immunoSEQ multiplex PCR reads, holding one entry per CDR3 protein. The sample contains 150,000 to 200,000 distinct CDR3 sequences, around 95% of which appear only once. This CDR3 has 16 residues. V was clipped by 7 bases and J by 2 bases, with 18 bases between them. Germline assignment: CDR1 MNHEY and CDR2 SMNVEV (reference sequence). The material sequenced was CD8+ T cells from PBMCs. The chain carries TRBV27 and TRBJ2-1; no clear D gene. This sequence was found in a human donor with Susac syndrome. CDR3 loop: CASKSDLKGTYNEQFF. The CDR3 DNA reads TGTGCCAGCAAATCGGACCTCAAAGGCACCTACAATGAGCAGTTCTTC.